These T cell receptor beta chains were read from a single sample in a study of Graves' ophthalmopathy and Graves' hyperthyroidism. One entry per CDR3 protein, called by TCRdb with MiXCR from the multiplex PCR reads. In the table there are hundreds of thousands of distinct CDR3 sequences, about a fifth of which are singletons. Material for sequencing was peripheral blood. These receptors were collected from a woman between 18 and 29 years old with stable Graves' hyperthyroidism. Some clones in this sample may be carry-over from other donors' samples. CDR3s include the opening cysteine and the closing phenylalanine or tryptophan. A D gene is named only where the DNA matches it firmly. Some rows have no size entry. The others give once, few or many, or a class for an expanded clone.

j_gene: TRBJ1-2; v_gene: TRBV6-1; abundance: .; d_gene: TRBD1; CDR3nt: TGTGCCAGCAGTGTAGGACAGGGGGGCTTCTATGGCTACACCTTC; CDR3aa: CASSVGQGGFYGYTF
j_gene: TRBJ2-7; v_gene: TRBV6-1; abundance: .; d_gene: .; CDR3nt: TGTGCCAGCAGTGAAGCGGGTGGAACAGCCGCCTACGAGCAGTACTTC; CDR3aa: CASSEAGGTAAYEQYF
j_gene: TRBJ2-7; v_gene: TRBV11-2; abundance: .; d_gene: .; CDR3nt: TGTGCCAGCAGCTTAAATTTTGCTGGGCAAGCCAGCTCCTACGAGCAGTACTTC; CDR3aa: CASSLNFAGQASSYEQYF
j_gene: TRBJ1-5; v_gene: TRBV4-1; abundance: many; d_gene: .; CDR3nt: TGCGCCAGCAGCCACGTCGGGGTCCTAAGCAATCAGCCCCAGCATTTT; CDR3aa: CASSHVGVLSNQPQHF
j_gene: TRBJ2-5; v_gene: TRBV20-1; abundance: many; d_gene: .; CDR3nt: TGCAGTGCTAGATCTCGGACATGGGCTCGGGAGACCCAGTACTTC; CDR3aa: CSARSRTWARETQYF
j_gene: TRBJ1-1; v_gene: TRBV6-5; abundance: many; d_gene: TRBD1; CDR3nt: TGTGCCAGCAGTTACGGGACAGGGCGGGTGAACACTGAAGCTTTCTTT; CDR3aa: CASSYGTGRVNTEAFF
j_gene: TRBJ1-2; v_gene: TRBV28; abundance: many; d_gene: .; CDR3nt: TGTGCCAGCAGTTTAAGTACTAACTATGGCTACACCTTC; CDR3aa: CASSLSTNYGYTF
j_gene: TRBJ2-5; v_gene: TRBV11-2; abundance: .; d_gene: TRBD2; CDR3nt: TGTGCCAGCAGCTATAGGGGACCCAAGCGGGGGAGCCAAGAGACCCAGTACTTC; CDR3aa: CASSYRGPKRGSQETQYF
j_gene: TRBJ2-7; v_gene: TRBV6-5; abundance: few; d_gene: .; CDR3nt: TGTGCCAGCAGTTACTCGCTTGTCTACGAGCAGTACTTC; CDR3aa: CASSYSLVYEQYF
j_gene: TRBJ1-1; v_gene: TRBV18; abundance: .; d_gene: .; CDR3nt: TGTGCCAGCTCACCACCCTCAAACAGGATAGAAGCTTTCTTT; CDR3aa: CASSPPSNRIEAFF
j_gene: TRBJ2-7; v_gene: TRBV10-3; abundance: .; d_gene: TRBD1; CDR3nt: TGTGCCATCAGTGAAGGGACAGGGACCATGTTC; CDR3aa: CAISEGTGTMF
j_gene: TRBJ1-5; v_gene: TRBV5-1; abundance: many; d_gene: .; CDR3nt: TGCGCCAGCAGCTCACATCACAGGGTTGATCAGCCCCAGCATTTT; CDR3aa: CASSSHHRVDQPQHF
j_gene: TRBJ1-3; v_gene: TRBV12-3/TRBV12-4; abundance: many; d_gene: .; CDR3nt: TGTGCCAGCAGGTTACCCGACGGATACTCTGGAAACACCATATATTTT; CDR3aa: CASRLPDGYSGNTIYF
j_gene: TRBJ1-5; v_gene: TRBV7-9; abundance: .; d_gene: .; CDR3nt: TGTGCCAGCAGCTTAGGGGGACGGCGGGGTCAGCCCCAGCATTTT; CDR3aa: CASSLGGRRGQPQHF
j_gene: TRBJ1-1; v_gene: TRBV25-1; abundance: .; d_gene: .; CDR3nt: TGTGCCAGCAGTGAATTGGGACCAGGCCCTTACTTT; CDR3aa: CASSELGPGPYF
j_gene: TRBJ2-5; v_gene: TRBV6-5; abundance: many; d_gene: TRBD2; CDR3nt: TGTGCCAGCAGTTACCTCCGATCCGGCGGGGGTTTGGGGACCCAGTACTTC; CDR3aa: CASSYLRSGGGLGTQYF
j_gene: TRBJ2-7; v_gene: TRBV30; abundance: many; d_gene: TRBD1; CDR3nt: TGTGCCTGGGCCGGGACAGGGAACCTTAGGCCCCAGTACTTC; CDR3aa: CAWAGTGNLRPQYF
j_gene: TRBJ2-4; v_gene: TRBV20-1; abundance: .; d_gene: .; CDR3nt: TGCAGTGCTAGTCCCCCGGGCTCCAAAAACATTCAGTACTTC; CDR3aa: CSASPPGSKNIQYF
j_gene: TRBJ2-2; v_gene: TRBV2; abundance: many; d_gene: .; CDR3nt: TGTGCCAGCATGGAAAGAGGGTACACCGGGGAGCTGTTTTTT; CDR3aa: CASMERGYTGELFF
j_gene: TRBJ1-2; v_gene: TRBV12-3/TRBV12-4; abundance: many; d_gene: TRBD1; CDR3nt: TGTGCCAGCAGTTCTCCCGGGACAGGGTATGGCTACACCTTC; CDR3aa: CASSSPGTGYGYTF
j_gene: TRBJ1-6; v_gene: TRBV11-2; abundance: many; d_gene: .; CDR3nt: TGTGCCAGCAGCTCCTGGTCGGGTCCACCCCTCCACTTT; CDR3aa: CASSSWSGPPLHF
j_gene: TRBJ2-7; v_gene: TRBV12-3/TRBV12-4; abundance: few; d_gene: .; CDR3nt: TGTGCCAGCAGTTCGTTGGTCGGCTACGAGCAGTACTTC; CDR3aa: CASSSLVGYEQYF
j_gene: TRBJ2-2; v_gene: TRBV24-1; abundance: many; d_gene: .; CDR3nt: TGTGCCACCAGTGATTGGGGACGACACCCCGGGGAGCTGTTTTTT; CDR3aa: CATSDWGRHPGELFF
j_gene: TRBJ1-1; v_gene: TRBV28; abundance: many; d_gene: .; CDR3nt: TGTGCCAGCAGTCTATCGGAGGGGATGAACACTGAAGCTTTCTTT; CDR3aa: CASSLSEGMNTEAFF
j_gene: TRBJ1-1; v_gene: TRBV12-3/TRBV12-4; abundance: many; d_gene: .; CDR3nt: TGTGCCAGCAGTTTGTGGTCCATGAACACTGAAGCTTTCTTT; CDR3aa: CASSLWSMNTEAFF
j_gene: TRBJ1-2; v_gene: TRBV27; abundance: .; d_gene: .; CDR3nt: TGTGCCAGCAGGCAGGGTGACAATGGCTACACCTTC; CDR3aa: CASRQGDNGYTF
j_gene: TRBJ1-2; v_gene: TRBV6-5; abundance: many; d_gene: TRBD1; CDR3nt: TGTGCCAGCAGTCACAGGGGGGAGGGCTACACCTTC; CDR3aa: CASSHRGEGYTF
j_gene: TRBJ2-2; v_gene: TRBV6-5; abundance: .; d_gene: .; CDR3nt: TGTGCCAGCAGTTCCCGGGAAGGGGCGGACACCGGGGAGCTGTTTTTT; CDR3aa: CASSSREGADTGELFF
j_gene: TRBJ1-5; v_gene: TRBV6-5; abundance: .; d_gene: TRBD1; CDR3nt: TGTGCCAGCAGTTCCCGGGACAGTGGAGGGGGCAATCAGCCCCAGCATTTT; CDR3aa: CASSSRDSGGGNQPQHF
j_gene: TRBJ2-7; v_gene: TRBV9; abundance: many; d_gene: TRBD2; CDR3nt: TGTGCCAGCAGCGTAGATGCAGCGGGGCCCGCCTACGAGCAGTACTTC; CDR3aa: CASSVDAAGPAYEQYF
j_gene: TRBJ1-2; v_gene: TRBV6-2/TRBV6-3; abundance: many; d_gene: .; CDR3nt: TGTGCCAGCAGTCAAGGACAGTATGGCTACACCTTC; CDR3aa: CASSQGQYGYTF
j_gene: TRBJ2-7; v_gene: TRBV6-1; abundance: .; d_gene: .; CDR3nt: TGTGCCAGCAGTGAACCGGTGACAGTCTTCTCCTACGAGCAGTACTTC; CDR3aa: CASSEPVTVFSYEQYF
j_gene: TRBJ1-5; v_gene: TRBV6-5; abundance: many; d_gene: TRBD1; CDR3nt: TGTGCCAGCAGTTACCGGGCAGGGGGTTCTCAGCCCCAGCATTTT; CDR3aa: CASSYRAGGSQPQHF
j_gene: TRBJ1-2; v_gene: TRBV6-1; abundance: .; d_gene: .; CDR3nt: TGTGCCAGCAGGATGGGGTTTAACTATGGCTACACCTTC; CDR3aa: CASRMGFNYGYTF
j_gene: TRBJ2-2; v_gene: TRBV5-1; abundance: many; d_gene: .; CDR3nt: TGCGCCAGCAGCGCGACAGAAACCACCGGGGAGCTGTTTTTT; CDR3aa: CASSATETTGELFF
j_gene: TRBJ1-1; v_gene: TRBV12-3/TRBV12-4; abundance: many; d_gene: TRBD1; CDR3nt: TGTGCCAGCAGGGGGGACAGGAACACTGAAGCTTTCTTT; CDR3aa: CASRGDRNTEAFF
j_gene: TRBJ1-1; v_gene: TRBV12-3/TRBV12-4; abundance: many; d_gene: TRBD1; CDR3nt: TGTGCCAGCAGTCAGGACAGGGCTGACACTGAAGCTTTCTTT; CDR3aa: CASSQDRADTEAFF
j_gene: TRBJ1-1; v_gene: TRBV7-9; abundance: many; d_gene: .; CDR3nt: TGTGCCAGCAGCGTCCCAGGGGTCACTGAAGCTTTCTTT; CDR3aa: CASSVPGVTEAFF
j_gene: TRBJ1-6; v_gene: TRBV7-2; abundance: many; d_gene: TRBD1; CDR3nt: TGTGCCAGCAGCCTGTGGGACAGGCGGAATTCACCCCTCCACTTT; CDR3aa: CASSLWDRRNSPLHF
j_gene: TRBJ1-2; v_gene: TRBV6-1; abundance: many; d_gene: TRBD1; CDR3nt: TGTGCCAGCAGTCTTCCAGGGGGCGATGGCTACACCTTC; CDR3aa: CASSLPGGDGYTF
j_gene: TRBJ1-2; v_gene: TRBV5-1; abundance: many; d_gene: .; CDR3nt: TGCGCCAGCAGCTTTGGGCAGGGCCACAACTATGGCTACACCTTC; CDR3aa: CASSFGQGHNYGYTF
j_gene: TRBJ1-5; v_gene: TRBV6-1; abundance: .; d_gene: .; CDR3nt: TGTGCCAGCAGACCGGGGAGTCTGAAAAGCAATCAGCCCCAGCATTTT; CDR3aa: CASRPGSLKSNQPQHF
j_gene: TRBJ1-5; v_gene: TRBV11-2; abundance: many; d_gene: .; CDR3nt: TGTGCCAGCAGCTTAAGTCTTCAGCCCCAGCATTTT; CDR3aa: CASSLSLQPQHF
j_gene: TRBJ1-3; v_gene: TRBV7-2; abundance: many; d_gene: .; CDR3nt: TGTGCCAGCAGCCCCTTAGGGGGGGTTCTAGCTCTCTCTGGAAACACCATATATTTT; CDR3aa: CASSPLGGVLALSGNTIYF